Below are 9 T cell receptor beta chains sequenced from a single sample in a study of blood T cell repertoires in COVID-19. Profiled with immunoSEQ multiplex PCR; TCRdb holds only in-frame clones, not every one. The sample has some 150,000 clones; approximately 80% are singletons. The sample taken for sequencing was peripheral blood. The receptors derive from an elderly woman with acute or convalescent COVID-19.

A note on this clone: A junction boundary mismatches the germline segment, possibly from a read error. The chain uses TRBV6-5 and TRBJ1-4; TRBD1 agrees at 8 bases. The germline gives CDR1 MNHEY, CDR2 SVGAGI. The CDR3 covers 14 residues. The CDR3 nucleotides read TGTGCCTGCAGCAGGGGGCCCGGGAATGAAAAACTGTTTTTT. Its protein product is CACSRGPGNEKLFF.

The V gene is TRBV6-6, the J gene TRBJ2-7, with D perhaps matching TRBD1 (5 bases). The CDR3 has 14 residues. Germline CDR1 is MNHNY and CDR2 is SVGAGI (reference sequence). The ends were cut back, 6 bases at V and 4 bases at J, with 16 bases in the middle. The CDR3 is CASRPSGHSYEQYF. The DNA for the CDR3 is TGTGCCAGCAGACCCTCTGGACACTCTTACGAGCAGTACTTC.

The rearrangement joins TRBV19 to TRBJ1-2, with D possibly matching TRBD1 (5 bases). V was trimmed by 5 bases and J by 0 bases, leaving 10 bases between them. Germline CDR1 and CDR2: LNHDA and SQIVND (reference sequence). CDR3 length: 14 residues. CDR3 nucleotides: TGTGCCAGTAGTCACAGACAGTCTAACTATGGCTACACCTTC. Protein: CASSHRQSNYGYTF.

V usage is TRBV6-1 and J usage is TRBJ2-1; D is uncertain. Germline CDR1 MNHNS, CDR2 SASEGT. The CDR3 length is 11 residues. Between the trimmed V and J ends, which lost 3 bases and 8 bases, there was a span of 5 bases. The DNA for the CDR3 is TGTGCCAGCAGTGACCTTGATGAGCAGTTCTTC. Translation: CASSDLDEQFF.

The CDR3 loop is CASSEPGPLGNQPQHF. CDR3 DNA sequence: TGTGCCAGCAGTGAACCTGGCCCCCTGGGCAATCAGCCCCAGCATTTT. The chain couples TRBV2 to TRBJ1-5; D gene ambiguous. Germline V gives CDR1 SNHLY, CDR2 FYNNEI. The V and J ends lost 2 bases and 2 bases respectively, with 13 bases between them. This CDR3 spans 16 amino acids. The full variable domain, rest sourced from reference TRBV2 and TRBJ1-5, is EPEVTQTPSHQVTQMGQEVILRCVPISNHLYFYWYRQILGQKVEFLVSFYNNEISEKSEIFDDQFSVERPDGSNFTLKIRSTKLEDSAMYFCASSEPGPLGNQPQHFGDGTRLSIL.

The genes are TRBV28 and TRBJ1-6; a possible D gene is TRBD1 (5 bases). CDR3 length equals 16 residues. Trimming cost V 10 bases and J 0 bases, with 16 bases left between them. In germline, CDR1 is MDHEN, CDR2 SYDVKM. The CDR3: CATSGTGSSYNSPLHF. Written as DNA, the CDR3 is TGTGCCACCTCAGGGACTGGCAGCTCCTATAATTCACCCCTCCACTTT.

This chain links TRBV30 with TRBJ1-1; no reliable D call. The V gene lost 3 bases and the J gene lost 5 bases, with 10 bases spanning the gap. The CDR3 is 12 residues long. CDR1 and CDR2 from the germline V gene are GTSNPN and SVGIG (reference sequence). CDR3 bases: TGTGCCTGGAGGGGCGGGCGAACTGAAGCTTTCTTT. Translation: CAWRGGRTEAFF.

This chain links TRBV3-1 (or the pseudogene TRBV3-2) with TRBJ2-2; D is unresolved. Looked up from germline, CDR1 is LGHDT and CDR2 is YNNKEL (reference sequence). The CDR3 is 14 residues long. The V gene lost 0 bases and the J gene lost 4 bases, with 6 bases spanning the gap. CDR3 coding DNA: TGTGCCAGCAGCCAAGACGGTTTCACCGGGGAGCTGTTTTTT. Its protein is CASSQDGFTGELFF.

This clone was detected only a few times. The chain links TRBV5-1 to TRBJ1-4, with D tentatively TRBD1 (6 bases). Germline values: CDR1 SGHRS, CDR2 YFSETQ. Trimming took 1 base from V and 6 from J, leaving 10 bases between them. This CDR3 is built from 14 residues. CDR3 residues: CASSLMGADEKLFF. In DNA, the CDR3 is TGCGCCAGCAGCTTGATGGGGGCAGATGAAAAACTGTTTTTT.